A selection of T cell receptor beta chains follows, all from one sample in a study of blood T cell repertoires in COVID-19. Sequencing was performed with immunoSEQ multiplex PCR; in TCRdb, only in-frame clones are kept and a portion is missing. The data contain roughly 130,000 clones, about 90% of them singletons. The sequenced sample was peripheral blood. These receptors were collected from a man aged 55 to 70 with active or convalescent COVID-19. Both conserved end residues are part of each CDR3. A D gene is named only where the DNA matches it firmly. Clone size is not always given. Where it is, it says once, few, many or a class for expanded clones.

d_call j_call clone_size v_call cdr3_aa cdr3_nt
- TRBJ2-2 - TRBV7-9 CASSLGSGTGELFF TGTGCCAGCAGCTTAGGTTCCGGCACCGGGGAGCTGTTTTTT
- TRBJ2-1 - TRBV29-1 CSVRDWGSYNEQFF TGCAGCGTTAGGGACTGGGGGTCCTACAATGAGCAGTTCTTC
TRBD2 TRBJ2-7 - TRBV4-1 CASSHAPSGTSSHEQYF TGCGCCAGCAGCCACGCACCCTCCGGGACTAGCTCACACGAGCAGTACTTC
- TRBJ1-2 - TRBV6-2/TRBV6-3 CASSYALHYGYTF TGTGCCAGCAGTTACGCCCTACACTATGGCTACACCTTC
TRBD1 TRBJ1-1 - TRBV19 CASRRGVTGGTEAFF TGTGCCAGTAGGCGAGGGGTTACAGGGGGCACTGAAGCTTTCTTT
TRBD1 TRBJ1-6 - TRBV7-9 CASSPWTGNSPLHF TGTGCCAGCAGCCCTTGGACAGGGAATTCACCCCTCCACTTT
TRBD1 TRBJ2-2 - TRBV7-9 CASRFGQESTGELFF TGTGCCAGCAGATTCGGACAGGAGAGCACCGGGGAGCTGTTTTTT
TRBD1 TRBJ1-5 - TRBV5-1 CASSPGQGGYSNQPQHF TGCGCCAGCAGCCCTGGACAGGGGGGATATAGCAATCAGCCCCAGCATTTT
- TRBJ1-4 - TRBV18 CASSPLPATNEKLFF TGTGCCAGCTCACCACTGCCGGCAACTAATGAAAAACTGTTTTTT
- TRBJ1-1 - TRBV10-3 CAISASGVQNTEAFF TGTGCCATCAGTGCGTCAGGGGTGCAGAACACTGAAGCTTTCTTT
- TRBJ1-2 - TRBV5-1 CASSLATESGGYTF TGCGCCAGCAGCTTGGCGACAGAGTCTGGTGGCTACACCTTC
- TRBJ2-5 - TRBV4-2 CASSQVGNQETQYF TGTGCCAGCAGCCAAGTCGGGAACCAAGAGACCCAGTACTTC
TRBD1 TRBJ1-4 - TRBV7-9 CASSPNTGGGEKLFF TGTGCCAGCAGCCCCAACACAGGGGGCGGTGAAAAACTGTTTTTT
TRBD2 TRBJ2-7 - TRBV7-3 CASSPTSGRNEQYF TGTGCCAGCAGCCCAACTAGCGGGAGGAACGAGCAGTACTTC
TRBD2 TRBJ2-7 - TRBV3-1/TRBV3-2 CASSVTSGSDEQYF TGTGCCAGCAGCGTGACTAGCGGATCTGACGAGCAGTACTTC
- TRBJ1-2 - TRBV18 CASSPTTGTSNYGYTF TGTGCCAGCTCACCTACAACCGGGACTTCTAACTATGGCTACACCTTC
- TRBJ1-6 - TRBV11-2 CASSPPTGSSYNSPLHF TGTGCCAGCAGCCCTCCGACGGGAAGCTCCTATAATTCACCCCTCCACTTT
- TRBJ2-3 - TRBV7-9 CASGSADTQYF TGTGCCAGTGGGAGCGCGGATACGCAGTATTTT
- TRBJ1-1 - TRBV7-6 CASSLTLKGVASEAFF TGTGCCAGCAGCCTCACCTTGAAGGGAGTGGCTTCTGAAGCTTTCTTT
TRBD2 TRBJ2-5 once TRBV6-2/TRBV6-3 CASSYSSGRETQYF TGTGCCAGCAGTTACTCGAGCGGGAGAGAGACCCAGTACTTC
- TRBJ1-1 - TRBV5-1 CASSLGGNTEAFF TGCGCCAGCAGCTTGGGCGGGAACACTGAAGCTTTCTTT
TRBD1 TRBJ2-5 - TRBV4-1 CASSPGTGGTGETQYF TGCGCCAGCAGCCCTGGGACAGGGGGCACGGGGGAGACCCAGTACTTC
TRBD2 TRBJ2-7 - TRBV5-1 CASSLVGSGRGSSYEQYF TGCGCCAGCAGCTTGGTAGGTAGCGGGAGGGGTAGCTCCTACGAGCAGTACTTC
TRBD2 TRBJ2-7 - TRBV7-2 CASSLTGTRGSYEQYF TGTGCCAGCAGCTTAACCGGGACTAGAGGCTCCTACGAGCAGTACTTC
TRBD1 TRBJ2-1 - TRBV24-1 CATSDSGQGRIEQFF TGTGCCACCAGTGATTCGGGACAGGGGAGGATTGAGCAGTTCTTC
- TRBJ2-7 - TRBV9 CASSVDPRHSYEQYF TGTGCCAGCAGCGTAGATCCGCGGCACTCCTACGAGCAGTACTTC
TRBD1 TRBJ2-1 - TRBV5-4 CASSPHRGVSYNEQFF TGTGCCAGCAGCCCCCACAGGGGGGTCTCCTACAATGAGCAGTTCTTC
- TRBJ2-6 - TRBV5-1 CASSLSGSGANVLTF TGCGCCAGCAGCTTGTCGGGATCGGGGGCCAACGTCCTGACTTTC
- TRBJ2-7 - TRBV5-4 CASSFLQGGYEQYF TGTGCCAGCAGCTTTTTGCAGGGTGGGTACGAGCAGTACTTC
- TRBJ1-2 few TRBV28 CASSAGEHYGYTF TGTGCCAGCAGTGCCGGGGAACACTATGGCTACACCTTC
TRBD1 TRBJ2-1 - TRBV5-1 CASSGGQGNSYNEQFF TGCGCCAGCAGCGGGGGACAGGGAAACTCCTACAATGAGCAGTTCTTC
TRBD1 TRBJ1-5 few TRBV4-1 CASSMTGTHQPQHF TGCGCCAGCAGTATGACAGGGACCCACCAGCCCCAGCATTTT
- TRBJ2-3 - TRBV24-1 CATSESGADTQYF TGTGCCACCTCTGAAAGCGGCGCAGATACGCAGTATTTT
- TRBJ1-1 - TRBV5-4 CASSLGAGLMNTEAFF TGTGCCAGCAGCTTGGGGGCGGGACTCATGAACACTGAAGCTTTCTTT
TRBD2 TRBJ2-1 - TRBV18 CASSPNGLAGYNEQFF TGTGCCAGCTCGCCGAACGGACTAGCGGGGTACAATGAGCAGTTCTTC
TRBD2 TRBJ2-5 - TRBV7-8 CASSLGLAGVLPETQYF TGTGCCAGCAGCTTGGGACTAGCGGGAGTCCTCCCAGAGACCCAGTACTTC
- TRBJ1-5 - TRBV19 CASSNPRDNQPQHF TGTGCCAGTAGTAATCCCAGGGACAATCAGCCCCAGCATTTT
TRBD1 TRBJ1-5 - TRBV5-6 CASSYRTGGYNQPQHF TGTGCCAGCAGTTACAGGACAGGGGGCTACAATCAGCCCCAGCATTTT
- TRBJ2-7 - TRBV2 CASSDPIQKSSYEQYF TGTGCCAGCAGTGACCCGATACAGAAAAGCTCCTACGAGCAGTACTTC
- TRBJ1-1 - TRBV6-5 CASSYGGVRAFF TGTGCCAGCAGTTACGGGGGCGTGAGGGCTTTCTTT
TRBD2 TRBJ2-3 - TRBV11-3 CASSPGRGGRAADTQYF TGTGCCAGCAGCCCAGGTCGTGGCGGGAGGGCCGCAGATACGCAGTATTTT
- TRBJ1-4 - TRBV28 CASSFLGGSREKLFF TGTGCCAGCAGTTTTTTGGGAGGGTCTCGGGAAAAACTGTTTTTT